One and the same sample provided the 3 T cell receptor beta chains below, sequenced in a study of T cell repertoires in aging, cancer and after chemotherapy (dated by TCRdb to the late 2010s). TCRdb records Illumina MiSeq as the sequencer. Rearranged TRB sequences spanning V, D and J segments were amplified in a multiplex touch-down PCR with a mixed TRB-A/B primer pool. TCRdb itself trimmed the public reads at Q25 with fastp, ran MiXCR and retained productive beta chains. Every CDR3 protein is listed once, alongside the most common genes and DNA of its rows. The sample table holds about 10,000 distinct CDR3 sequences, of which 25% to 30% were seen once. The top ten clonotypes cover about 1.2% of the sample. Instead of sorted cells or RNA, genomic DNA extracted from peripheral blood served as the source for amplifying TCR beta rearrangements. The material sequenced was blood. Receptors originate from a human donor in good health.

Here the CDR3 reads CASSPYSGVQQYF. CDR3 nucleotides: TGTGCCAGCAGCCCGTACTCAGGGGTGCAGCAGTACTTC. The rearrangement uses TRBV7-9 and TRBJ2-7, with D possibly being TRBD1 (6 bases). Germline CDR1 SEHNR, CDR2 FQNEAQ (reference sequence). The CDR3 length is 13 residues. Trimming shortened V by 5 bases and J by 8 bases, and 16 bases separated the two germline ends.

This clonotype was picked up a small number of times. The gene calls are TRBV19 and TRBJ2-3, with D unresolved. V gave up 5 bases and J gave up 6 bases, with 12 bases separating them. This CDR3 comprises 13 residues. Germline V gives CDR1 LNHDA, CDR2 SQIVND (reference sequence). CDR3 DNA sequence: TGTGCCAGTAGTCTCCGGCTCTGGGATACGCAGTATTTT. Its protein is CASSLRLWDTQYF. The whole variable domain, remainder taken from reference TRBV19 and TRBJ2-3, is DGGITQSPKYLFRKEGQNVTLSCEQNLNHDAMYWYRQDPGQGLRLIYYSQIVNDFQKGDIAEGYSVSREKKESFPLTVTSAQKNPTAFYLCASSLRLWDTQYFGPGTRLTVL.

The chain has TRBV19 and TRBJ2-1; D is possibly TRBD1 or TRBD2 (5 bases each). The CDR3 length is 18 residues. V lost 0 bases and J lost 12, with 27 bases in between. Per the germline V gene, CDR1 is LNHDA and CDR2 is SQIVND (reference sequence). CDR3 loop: CASSIDQGDHHNLRGQFF. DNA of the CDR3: TGTGCCAGTAGTATAGATCAAGGCGACCACCACAATTTGAGGGGGCAGTTCTTC.